This T cell receptor (beta chain) was profiled in a study of T cell responses to AZD1222 COVID-19 vaccine. Unmatched junction bases numbered 2, after V lost 0 bases and J lost 7 bases. The CDR3 spans 13 residues. Germline lookup yields CDR1 SGHRS and CDR2 YFSETQ. Concerning this clone: Its antigen is still unknown.

General study results and limits: The study identified only five to seven AZD1222 recipients as seropositive at baseline. Possibly, clonal diversity was underestimated; donors were largely white British and included more females.

Produced via immunoSEQ multiplex PCR; TCRdb's table is partial and in-frame only. The repertoire has approximately 170,000 clones, under 95% of them found once; the top ten carry under 6%. This sequence joins TRBV5-1 and TRBJ2-7, with 9 bases fitting TRBD2. The sequence derives from an adult who received the AZD1222 COVID-19 vaccine. Source: peripheral blood, taken 28 days after the second AZD1222 dose. The CDR3 DNA is TGCGCCAGCAGCTTGGGACTAGCGGATGAGCAGTACTTC. Its translation is CASSLGLADEQYF. Based on the CDR3 plus reference TRBV5-1 and TRBJ2-7, the full variable domain is KAGVTQTPRYLIKTRGQQVTLSCSPISGHRSVSWYQQTPGQGLQFLFEYFSETQRNKGNFPGRFSGRQFSNSRSEMNVSTLELGDSALYLCASSLGLADEQYFGPGTRLTVT.